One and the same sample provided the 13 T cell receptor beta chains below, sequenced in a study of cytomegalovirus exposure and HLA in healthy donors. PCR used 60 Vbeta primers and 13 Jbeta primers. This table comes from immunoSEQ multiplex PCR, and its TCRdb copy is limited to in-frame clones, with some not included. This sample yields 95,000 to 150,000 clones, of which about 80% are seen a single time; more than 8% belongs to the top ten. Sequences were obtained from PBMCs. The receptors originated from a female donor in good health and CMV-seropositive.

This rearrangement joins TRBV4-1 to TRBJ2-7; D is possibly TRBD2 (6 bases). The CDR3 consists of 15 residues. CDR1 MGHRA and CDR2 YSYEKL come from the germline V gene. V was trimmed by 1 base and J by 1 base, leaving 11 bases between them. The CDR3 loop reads CASSQAGTLSYEQYF. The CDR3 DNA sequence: TGCGCCAGCAGCCAAGCCGGGACTCTTTCCTACGAGCAGTACTTC.

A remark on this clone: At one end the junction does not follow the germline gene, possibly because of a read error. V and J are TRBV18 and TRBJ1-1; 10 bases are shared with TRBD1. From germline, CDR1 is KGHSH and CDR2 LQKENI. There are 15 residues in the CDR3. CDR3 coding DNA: TGTGCCAGCTCGGCTGCGGGACAGGGGAACGCTGAAGCTTTCTTT. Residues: CASSAAGQGNAEAFF.

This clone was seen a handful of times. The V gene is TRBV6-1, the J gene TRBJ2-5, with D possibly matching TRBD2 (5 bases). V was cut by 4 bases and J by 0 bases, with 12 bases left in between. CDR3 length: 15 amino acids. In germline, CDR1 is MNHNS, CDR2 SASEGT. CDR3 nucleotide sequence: TGTGCCAGCAGTGGGAGGATAAGTAACCAAGAGACCCAGTACTTC. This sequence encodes CASSGRISNQETQYF.

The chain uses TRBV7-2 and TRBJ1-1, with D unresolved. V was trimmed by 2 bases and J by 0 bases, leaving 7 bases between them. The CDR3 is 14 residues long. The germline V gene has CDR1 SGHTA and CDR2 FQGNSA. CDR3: CASSLSGMNTEAFF. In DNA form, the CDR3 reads TGTGCCAGCAGCTTAAGCGGAATGAACACTGAAGCTTTCTTT. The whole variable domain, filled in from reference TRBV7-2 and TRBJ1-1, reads GAGVSQSPSNKVTEKGKDVELRCDPISGHTALYWYRQSLGQGLEFLIYFQGNSAPDKSGLPSDRFSAERTGGSVSTLTIQRTQQEDSAVYLCASSLSGMNTEAFFGQGTRLTVV.

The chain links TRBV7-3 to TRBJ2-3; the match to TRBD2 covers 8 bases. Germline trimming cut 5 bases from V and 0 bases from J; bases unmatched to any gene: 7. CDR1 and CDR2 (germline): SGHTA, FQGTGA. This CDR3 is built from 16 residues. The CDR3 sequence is CASSPTSGSSTDTQYF. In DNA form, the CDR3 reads TGTGCCAGCAGCCCAACTAGCGGATCTAGCACAGATACGCAGTATTTT.

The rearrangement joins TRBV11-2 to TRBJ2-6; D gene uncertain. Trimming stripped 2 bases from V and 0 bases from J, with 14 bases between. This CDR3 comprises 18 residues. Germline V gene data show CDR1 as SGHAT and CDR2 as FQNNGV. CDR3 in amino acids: CASSLNQVVGSGANVLTF. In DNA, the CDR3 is TGTGCCAGCAGCTTAAATCAGGTTGTTGGCTCTGGGGCCAACGTCCTGACTTTC.

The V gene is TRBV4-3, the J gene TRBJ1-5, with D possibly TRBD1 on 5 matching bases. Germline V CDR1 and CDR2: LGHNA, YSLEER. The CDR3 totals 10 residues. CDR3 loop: CRAGERTQHF. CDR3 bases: TGCAGGGCGGGGGAGAGGACCCAGCATTTT.

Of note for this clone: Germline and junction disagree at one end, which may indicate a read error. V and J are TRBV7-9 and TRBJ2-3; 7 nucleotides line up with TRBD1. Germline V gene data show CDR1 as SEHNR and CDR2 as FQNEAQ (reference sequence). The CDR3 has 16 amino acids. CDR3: CSSSAGTAASTDTQYF. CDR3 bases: TGTTCCAGCAGCGCTGGGACAGCGGCTAGCACAGATACGCAGTATTTT.

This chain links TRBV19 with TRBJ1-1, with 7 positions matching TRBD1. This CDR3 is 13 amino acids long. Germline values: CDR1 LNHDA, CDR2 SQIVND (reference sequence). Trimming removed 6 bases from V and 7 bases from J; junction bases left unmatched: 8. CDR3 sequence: CASSRQGIGEAFF. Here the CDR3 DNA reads TGTGCCAGTAGCCGACAGGGAATTGGTGAAGCTTTCTTT.

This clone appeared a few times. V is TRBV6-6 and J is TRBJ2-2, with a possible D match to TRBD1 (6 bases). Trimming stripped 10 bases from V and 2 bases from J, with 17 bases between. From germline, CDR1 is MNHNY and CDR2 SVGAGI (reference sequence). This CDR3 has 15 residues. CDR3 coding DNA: TGTGCCACCTCGGGGCAGGGGATTAACACCGGGGAGCTGTTTTTT. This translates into CATSGQGINTGELFF.

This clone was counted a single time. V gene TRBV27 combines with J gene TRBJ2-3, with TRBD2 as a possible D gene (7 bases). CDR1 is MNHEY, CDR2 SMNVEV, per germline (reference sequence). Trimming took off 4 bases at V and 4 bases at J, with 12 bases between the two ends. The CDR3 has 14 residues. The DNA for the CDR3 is TGTGCCAGCAGTTCCCGGGGGGCCCCAGATACGCAGTATTTT. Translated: CASSSRGAPDTQYF.

This CDR3 is CASSVGTGYSNQPQHF. Here the CDR3 DNA reads TGTGCCAGTAGTGTAGGGACAGGATATAGCAATCAGCCCCAGCATTTT. This rearrangement joins TRBV19 to TRBJ1-5; 8 positions match TRBD1. Germline V gives CDR1 LNHDA, CDR2 SQIVND (reference sequence). The CDR3 is 16 residues long. Trimming cost V 5 bases and J 0 bases; bases outside gene matches: 6.

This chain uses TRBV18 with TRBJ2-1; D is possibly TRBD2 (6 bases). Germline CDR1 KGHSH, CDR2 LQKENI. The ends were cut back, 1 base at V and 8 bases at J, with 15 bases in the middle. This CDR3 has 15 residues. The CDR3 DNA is TGTGCCAGCTCACCACTAAGCTGGGGGGTGGATGAGCAGTTCTTC. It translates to CASSPLSWGVDEQFF.